One and the same sample provided the 7 T cell receptor beta chains below, sequenced in a study of identical twins. TCRdb passed the 5' RACE reads through MiXCR, listing each CDR3 protein once. The sample has 1.5 million to 2 million distinct CDR3 sequences; around 29% are singletons. Sequenced sample: cord blood. Receptor source: a newborn girl in good health.

The chain combines TRBV7-9 with TRBJ1-1; D not resolved. This CDR3 comprises 12 residues. Germline V gene lookup returns CDR1 SEHNR and CDR2 FQNEAQ (reference sequence). The germline V and J ends were trimmed by 1 base and 7 bases, with 7 bases remaining between them. CDR3 bases: TGTGCCAGCAGCTTAGGAGGCTATGAAGCTTTCTTT. Its protein is CASSLGGYEAFF.

Worth noting for this clonotype: A read error may be the cause here, since a much bigger clone is one base away. This chain connects TRBV20-1 to TRBJ2-3; no clear D. In germline, CDR1 is DFQATT, CDR2 SNEGSKA (reference sequence). This CDR3 region has 11 residues. V lost 0 bases and J 6 bases, leaving 4 bases between the germline ends. CDR3 sequence (DNA): TGCAGTGCTAGAGATTGGGATACGCAGTATTTT. Protein sequence: CSARDWDTQYF.

This clonotype was observed a handful of times. The V call is TRBV5-1, the J call TRBJ2-1; D ambiguous. Deletions cut 2 bases from V and 12 bases from J, with 12 bases between. Germline V gene sequence: CDR1 SGHRS, CDR2 YFSETQ. CDR3 size: 12 residues. The CDR3: CASSFPGHGQFF. The DNA of the CDR3 is TGCGCCAGCAGCTTTCCCGGGCATGGGCAGTTCTTC.

The gene calls are TRBV16 and TRBJ1-5; D unresolved. The CDR3 is 16 residues long. Germline lookup yields CDR1 KGHSY and CDR2 FQNENV. V lost 0 bases, J lost 0 bases, and 9 bases lay in between. The CDR3 region has the DNA TGTGCCAGCAGCCAATCCGCACATTATAGCAATCAGCCCCAGCATTTT. Its translation is CASSQSAHYSNQPQHF.

The rearrangement joins TRBV12-3 or TRBV12-4 to TRBJ1-5, with D tentatively TRBD1 (5 bases). The CDR3 runs to 18 residues. The V end lost 5 bases, the J end lost 0 bases, and 20 bases lay between the germline ends. The CDR3 is CASSPRGVGADSNQPQHF. DNA of the CDR3: TGTGCCAGCAGTCCGCGGGGGGTAGGGGCAGATAGCAATCAGCCCCAGCATTTT.

The CDR3 coding sequence is TGTGCCAGCAGCCTCCCAACTAGCGGGGACTACGAGCAGTACTTC. Protein: CASSLPTSGDYEQYF. The chain has TRBV12-3 or TRBV12-4 and TRBJ2-7; the match to TRBD2 covers 10 bases. Trimming cost V 6 bases and J 3 bases; bases outside gene matches: 8. The CDR3 extends over 15 amino acids.

This clonotype was seen more than once but under ten times. This rearrangement joins TRBV10-3 to TRBJ2-2, with 12 bases lining up with TRBD2. From germline, CDR1 is ENHRY and CDR2 SYGVKD. The junction had 4 bases not matched to a gene; V was cut back by 2 bases and J by 0 bases. The CDR3 runs to 18 residues. This CDR3 is CAISEPTSGRSNTGELFF. For the CDR3, the DNA is TGTGCCATCAGTGAGCCGACTAGCGGGAGATCGAACACCGGGGAGCTGTTTTTT.